This T cell receptor beta chain appears in the sequencing data of a study of blood T cell repertoires in COVID-19. Turning to the study itself: PBMCs, B-cell-depleted T cells, or T cells were the source of the cDNA or gDNA that made up the material.

Authors' data handling: Amplification from reference gene primers served as the basis for estimated nucleated cell counts. Produced via immunoSEQ multiplex PCR; TCRdb's table is partial and in-frame only. For V, J and clone size, that table is used; D and trimming come from the DNA. Among fewer than 120,000 clones, more than 70% were seen once, and the ten largest hold 3% to 4%. With V trimmed by 3 bases and J by 4 bases, 6 bases remained unmatched. CDR1 and CDR2 (germline): KGHSH, LQKENI. The CDR3 runs to 16 residues. The specimen was peripheral blood. The chain uses TRBV18 and TRBJ2-5; 12 positions agree with TRBD2. The TCR comes from a woman aged 45-65 years with acute or convalescent COVID-19. The CDR3 region is CASSPRLAGEGETQYF. The CDR3 DNA reads TGTGCCAGCTCACCTCGACTAGCGGGAGAGGGAGAGACCCAGTACTTC.